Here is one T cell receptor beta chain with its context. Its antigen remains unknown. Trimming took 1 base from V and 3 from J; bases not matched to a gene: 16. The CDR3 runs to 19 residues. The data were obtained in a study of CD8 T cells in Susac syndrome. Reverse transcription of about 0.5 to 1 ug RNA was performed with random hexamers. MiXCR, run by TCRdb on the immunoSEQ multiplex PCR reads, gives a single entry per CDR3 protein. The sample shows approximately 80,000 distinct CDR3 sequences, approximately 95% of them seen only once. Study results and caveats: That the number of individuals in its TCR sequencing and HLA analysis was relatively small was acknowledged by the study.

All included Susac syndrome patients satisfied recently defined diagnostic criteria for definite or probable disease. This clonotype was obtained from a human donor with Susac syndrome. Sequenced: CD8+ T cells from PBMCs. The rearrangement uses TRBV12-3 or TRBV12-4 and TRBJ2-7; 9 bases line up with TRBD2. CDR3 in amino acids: CASSLGAKGPSGGRYEQYF. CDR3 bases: TGTGCCAGCAGTTTAGGGGCTAAAGGGCCCAGCGGGGGGCGCTACGAGCAGTACTTC.